This is a list of T cell receptor beta chains from one sample in a study of blood T cell repertoires in COVID-19. Clones were read by immunoSEQ multiplex PCR, and TCRdb kept only the in-frame ones, dropping some. The repertoire includes approximately 170,000 clones, about 88% of them detected once, and 15% to 20% sits in the top ten. Sequenced material: peripheral blood. The receptors derive from a man in his sixties with active or convalescent COVID-19. Both conserved end residues are part of each CDR3. A D gene is named only where the DNA matches it firmly. Size tells how often a clone was seen (once, few, many) or the class of an expanded clone, and some rows leave it out.

v_gene: TRBV5-1
d_gene: TRBD2
abundance: .
j_gene: TRBJ2-1
CDR3nt: TGCGCCAGCAGCCAAGAACCGGGACTAGGGACCTACAATGAGCAGTTCTTC
CDR3aa: CASSQEPGLGTYNEQFF

v_gene: TRBV3-1/TRBV3-2
d_gene: .
abundance: .
j_gene: TRBJ2-1
CDR3nt: TGTGCCAGCAGCCAAGATTCGACAGAAAGATACAATGAGCAGTTCTTC
CDR3aa: CASSQDSTERYNEQFF

v_gene: TRBV9
d_gene: .
abundance: .
j_gene: TRBJ1-6
CDR3nt: TGTGCCAGCAGCGTAGCAACTCGAACGAATTCACCCCTCCACTTT
CDR3aa: CASSVATRTNSPLHF

v_gene: TRBV5-1
d_gene: TRBD2
abundance: .
j_gene: TRBJ2-1
CDR3nt: TGCGCCAGCAGCTTGACTAGCGTAAATGAGCAGTTCTTC
CDR3aa: CASSLTSVNEQFF

v_gene: TRBV18
d_gene: .
abundance: .
j_gene: TRBJ2-2
CDR3nt: TGTGCCAGCTCCCGAAGGGACAAATCGAACACCGGGGAGCTGTTTTTT
CDR3aa: CASSRRDKSNTGELFF

v_gene: TRBV5-1
d_gene: TRBD1
abundance: .
j_gene: TRBJ1-4
CDR3nt: TGCGCCAGCAGCGAAAGGACAGGGGGGGCACCTAATGAAAAACTGTTTTTT
CDR3aa: CASSERTGGAPNEKLFF

v_gene: TRBV5-4
d_gene: .
abundance: .
j_gene: TRBJ2-2
CDR3nt: TGTGCCAGCAGCTTGGGTTTGGCTAGCGATAACACCGGGGAGCTGTTTTTT
CDR3aa: CASSLGLASDNTGELFF

v_gene: TRBV10-3
d_gene: .
abundance: .
j_gene: TRBJ1-2
CDR3nt: TGTGCCAGCACCGGTCAGGTGGGCTATGGCTACACCTTC
CDR3aa: CASTGQVGYGYTF

v_gene: TRBV7-9
d_gene: TRBD1
abundance: .
j_gene: TRBJ1-1
CDR3nt: TGTGCCAGCAGCATAAGACAGGGTTTCAACACTGAAGCTTTCTTT
CDR3aa: CASSIRQGFNTEAFF

v_gene: TRBV23-1
d_gene: TRBD1
abundance: .
j_gene: TRBJ2-7
CDR3nt: TGCGCCAGCAGGACCGGGACAGGGGATAACGAGCAGTACTTC
CDR3aa: CASRTGTGDNEQYF

v_gene: TRBV6-5
d_gene: .
abundance: .
j_gene: TRBJ1-3
CDR3nt: TGTGCCAGCAGTCTCAGGGCCTCTGGAAACACCATATATTTT
CDR3aa: CASSLRASGNTIYF

v_gene: TRBV10-2
d_gene: TRBD1
abundance: .
j_gene: TRBJ2-2
CDR3nt: TGCGCCAGCAAAACGACAGGGGGCACCGGGGAGCTGTTTTTT
CDR3aa: CASKTTGGTGELFF

v_gene: TRBV7-9
d_gene: TRBD2
abundance: .
j_gene: TRBJ2-5
CDR3nt: TGTGCCAGCAGCCGGGAGGGCAGCCAAGAGACCCAGTACTTC
CDR3aa: CASSREGSQETQYF

v_gene: TRBV5-1
d_gene: TRBD1
abundance: once
j_gene: TRBJ1-4
CDR3nt: TGCGCCAGCAGCCCGGGAGACAGGGAGCGGCAAAAACTGTTTTTT
CDR3aa: CASSPGDRERQKLFF

v_gene: TRBV2
d_gene: TRBD1
abundance: .
j_gene: TRBJ1-5
CDR3nt: TGTGCCAGCAGTGAAGCTAGGGCAGGGGGTCAGCCCCAGCATTTT
CDR3aa: CASSEARAGGQPQHF